Shown below are 26 T cell receptor beta chains from a single sample sequenced in a study of cytomegalovirus exposure and HLA in healthy donors. Primers for the PCR totalled 60 Vbeta and 13 Jbeta. TCRdb keeps only in-frame clones here, not all; method: immunoSEQ multiplex PCR. The table has hundreds of thousands of clones, about 79% seen once. Sequenced sample: PBMCs. These receptors all stem from a male donor in good health and CMV-seronegative.

This clone has just a few counts. The V and J genes are TRBV7-2 and TRBJ2-5; no definite D call. Trimming shortened V by 1 base and J by 1 base, and 7 bases separated the two germline ends. The germline V gene has CDR1 SGHTA and CDR2 FQGNSA. The CDR3 consists of 14 residues. The CDR3: CASSLVTPQETQYF. The CDR3 region has the DNA TGTGCCAGCAGCTTAGTTACACCCCAAGAGACCCAGTACTTC. Full variable domain (remainder filled in from reference TRBV7-2 and TRBJ2-5): GAGVSQSPSNKVTEKGKDVELRCDPISGHTALYWYRQSLGQGLEFLIYFQGNSAPDKSGLPSDRFSAERTGGSVSTLTIQRTQQEDSAVYLCASSLVTPQETQYFGPGTRLLVL.

The chain has TRBV27 and TRBJ1-4; 12 bases agree with TRBD1. This CDR3 comprises 18 residues. V gave up 0 bases and J gave up 2 bases; unmatched junction bases: 4. The V gene's germline CDR1 is MNHEY and CDR2 SMNVEV (reference sequence). The CDR3 nucleotides read TGTGCCAGCAGTTTATCGTCGGGACAGGGGGCGACTAATGAAAAACTGTTTTTT. This gives the protein CASSLSSGQGATNEKLFF.

This clone was observed a single time. This sequence joins TRBV9 and TRBJ1-2, with 8 nucleotides matching TRBD1. The germline gives CDR1 SGDLS, CDR2 YYNGEE. There are 14 residues in the CDR3. J lost 4 bases, V lost 3 bases, and 5 bases had no gene match. The CDR3 is CASSGRDRRYGYTF. CDR3 in DNA: TGTGCCAGCAGCGGGAGGGACAGGCGCTATGGCTACACCTTC.

Only a few counts were recorded for this clone. This rearrangement joins TRBV6-1 to TRBJ2-7; D uncertain. CDR1 and CDR2 (germline): MNHNS, SASEGT. Trimming stripped 6 bases from V and 13 bases from J, with 13 bases between. The CDR3 sequence is 10 residues long. The CDR3 reads CASSLLDIYF. The CDR3 DNA reads as TGTGCCAGCAGCCTCCTCGACATCTACTTC.

This clone was observed once. The CDR3 DNA is TGTGCCAGCGGGGGGTCATGGGAGACCCAGTACTTC. It yields the protein CASGGSWETQYF. The chain joins TRBV6-6 to TRBJ2-5; maybe TRBD2 (6 bases). The CDR3 has 12 amino acids. Trimming removed 8 bases at V and 5 bases at J, with 12 bases between. Germline V gene sequence: CDR1 MNHNY, CDR2 SVGAGI (reference sequence).

This clone was picked up a small number of times. The chain joins TRBV28 to TRBJ2-7; 9 bases are shared with TRBD1. Trimming cost V 3 bases and J 3 bases; bases outside gene matches: 6. The CDR3 extends over 15 amino acids. Germline V gene sequence: CDR1 MDHEN, CDR2 SYDVKM. The CDR3: CASSLRTGVLYEQYF. Written as DNA, the CDR3 is TGTGCCAGCAGTTTGAGGACAGGGGTACTCTACGAGCAGTACTTC.

The chain employs TRBV4-3 and TRBJ2-3, with 8 positions matching TRBD2. The CDR3 totals 19 residues. The germline V gene encodes CDR1 LGHNA and CDR2 YSLEER. Trimming cost V 0 bases and J 2 bases; bases outside gene matches: 13. The CDR3 DNA follows: TGCGCCAGCAGCCAAGATGAGAGAGCGGGGGCCTTCCTCACAGATACGCAGTATTTT. It yields the protein CASSQDERAGAFLTDTQYF.

The chain uses TRBV28 and TRBJ2-1, with 13 bases matching TRBD2. V dropped 1 base and J dropped 11; count of bases not matched to a gene: 11. Germline V lookup: CDR1 MDHEN, CDR2 SYDVKM. This CDR3 has 17 amino acids. The CDR3 here is CASSLSETSGRSLKQFF. DNA of the CDR3: TGTGCCAGCAGTTTATCGGAGACTAGCGGGAGGTCTTTGAAGCAGTTCTTC.

The CDR3 DNA sequence: TGCAGCGCCTTGGGACTAGCGTTTGGGGAGACCCAGTACTTC. Its protein product is CSALGLAFGETQYF. The chain combines TRBV29-1 with TRBJ2-5; 10 bases fit TRBD2. The CDR3 sequence is 14 residues long. V dropped 7 bases and J dropped 5; count of bases not matched to a gene: 10. Germline-derived CDR1 and CDR2 are SQVTM and ANQGSEA.

This clone showed up just a few times. The chain employs TRBV6-4 and TRBJ2-3; TRBD1 matches at 8 bases. V lost 4 bases to trimming and J lost 3 bases; unmatched junction nucleotides: 6. The CDR3 is made up of 15 amino acids. Germline CDR1 reads MRHNA; CDR2 reads SNTAGT. The CDR3 DNA reads as TGTGCCAGCAGTGCAGGGGGCGCGGAGACAGATACGCAGTATTTT. It is translated as CASSAGGAETDTQYF.

CDR3 protein: CASSLSGTGFGYTF. The CDR3 bases are TGCGCCAGCAGCTTATCCGGGACAGGGTTCGGCTACACCTTC. The rearrangement uses TRBV5-1 and TRBJ1-2, with 9 bases fitting TRBD1. The CDR3 is 14 amino acids. Germline CDR1 SGHRS, CDR2 YFSETQ. V shed 2 bases, J shed 8 bases, and the junction held 7 bases outside the gene matches.

The chain carries TRBV29-1 and TRBJ1-3; maybe TRBD1 (5 bases). The CDR3 is made up of 14 amino acids. Germline V gene sequence: CDR1 SQVTM, CDR2 ANQGSEA. Between the trimmed V and J ends, which lost 7 bases and 0 bases, there was a span of 13 bases. CDR3 bases: TGCAGCGCCCGGCGGGGGAGCTCTGGAAACACCATATATTTT. The encoded protein is CSARRGSSGNTIYF.

This rearrangement joins TRBV2 to TRBJ1-1; possibly TRBD1 for D (5 bases). CDR3 length: 15 amino acids. The germline V gene encodes CDR1 SNHLY and CDR2 FYNNEI. V dropped 4 bases and J dropped 1 base, with 13 bases sitting between them. CDR3 coding DNA: TGTGCCAGCAGTGTCCCCCCGCAGGGGAACACTGAAGCTTTCTTT. It codes for CASSVPPQGNTEAFF.

Written as DNA, the CDR3 is TGTGCCAGCAGCCGTGACAGGGGGCGAGGCGAGCAGTACTTC. This sequence encodes CASSRDRGRGEQYF. The chain is built from TRBV27 and TRBJ2-7; 10 positions match TRBD1. Trimming at V came to 6 bases and at J to 6 bases, leaving 8 bases not matched to a gene. The CDR3 contains 14 residues. In germline, CDR1 is MNHEY, CDR2 SMNVEV (reference sequence).

V is TRBV7-2 and J is TRBJ1-4; D unresolved. From germline, CDR1 is SGHTA and CDR2 FQGNSA. V lost 5 bases, J lost 4 bases, and 11 bases lay in between. The CDR3 runs 14 residues. The CDR3 here is CASSGGYNNEKLFF. In DNA, the CDR3 is TGTGCCAGCAGCGGAGGTTACAATAATGAAAAACTGTTTTTT. Supplemented by reference TRBV7-2 and TRBJ1-4, the full variable domain reads GAGVSQSPSNKVTEKGKDVELRCDPISGHTALYWYRQSLGQGLEFLIYFQGNSAPDKSGLPSDRFSAERTGGSVSTLTIQRTQQEDSAVYLCASSGGYNNEKLFFGSGTQLSVL.

CDR3 nucleotides: TGTGCCAGCAGTCTGACTAGCGGGACTAAGTGGGGCACAGATACGCAGTATTTT. This codes for CASSLTSGTKWGTDTQYF. The chain couples TRBV27 to TRBJ2-3, with 11 positions matching TRBD2. The V segment lost 5 bases and the J segment 1 base; nucleotides outside the gene matches: 11. Germline V gives CDR1 MNHEY, CDR2 SMNVEV (reference sequence). CDR3 length: 18 residues.

V is TRBV5-4 and J is TRBJ2-5; 11 nucleotides align to TRBD2. The CDR3 length is 16 residues. Germline assignment: CDR1 SGHNT and CDR2 YYREEE (reference sequence). Germline trimming cut 0 bases from V and 5 bases from J; bases unmatched to any gene: 6. The CDR3 protein is CASSLDSGGAGETQYF. CDR3 bases: TGTGCCAGCAGCTTGGATAGCGGGGGGGCCGGCGAGACCCAGTACTTC.

This chain connects TRBV19 to TRBJ2-3; perhaps TRBD2 as D (6 bases). The V end was cut by 6 bases, the J end by 2 bases, with 15 bases between. CDR1 and CDR2 (germline): LNHDA, SQIVND (reference sequence). The CDR3 sequence is 15 residues long. CDR3 amino acids: CASRVSLAHTDTQYF. CDR3 in DNA: TGTGCCAGTAGAGTTTCACTAGCCCACACAGATACGCAGTATTTT.

This clone has more than one count but fewer than ten. This chain joins TRBV6-1 and TRBJ2-1; tentative D call: TRBD1 (5 bases). CDR3 size: 12 residues. V dropped 0 bases and J dropped 10 bases, with 7 bases sitting between them. The germline V gene has CDR1 MNHNS and CDR2 SASEGT. The CDR3, as DNA: TGTGCCAGCAGTGAAGCAAGGACAGAGCAGTTCTTC. It specifies CASSEARTEQFF.

The chain recombines TRBV18 with TRBJ2-7, with 9 bases aligning to TRBD1. The CDR3 spans 14 residues. Trimming removed 6 bases from V and 4 bases from J; junction bases left unmatched: 7. Looked up from germline, CDR1 is KGHSH and CDR2 is LQKENI. The CDR3 loop is CASSDRGQRYEQYF. The DNA of the CDR3 is TGTGCCAGCTCGGACAGGGGTCAGAGGTACGAGCAGTACTTC.

The chain joins TRBV2 to TRBJ1-2; a weak D match, TRBD1 (5 bases). V was clipped by 2 bases and J by 0 bases, with 13 bases between them. CDR3 length: 16 amino acids. The germline V gene has CDR1 SNHLY and CDR2 FYNNEI. CDR3 amino acids: CASSEQQAVANYGYTF. For the CDR3, the DNA is TGTGCCAGCAGTGAACAACAGGCGGTAGCTAACTATGGCTACACCTTC.

V and J are TRBV5-1 and TRBJ2-1; D might be TRBD2 (7 bases). Per the germline V gene, CDR1 is SGHRS and CDR2 is YFSETQ. CDR3 size: 15 residues. V was trimmed by 4 bases and J by 5 bases, leaving 16 bases between them. CDR3 nucleotide sequence: TGCGCCAGCAGCAAGACTGTAGGGGGGGACAATGAGCAGTTCTTC. The encoded protein is CASSKTVGGDNEQFF.

The V and J genes are TRBV2 and TRBJ2-7; a weak D match, TRBD1 (6 bases). The CDR3 is 13 residues long. Germline lookup yields CDR1 SNHLY and CDR2 FYNNEI. The germline V and J ends were trimmed by 5 bases and 1 base, with 9 bases remaining between them. CDR3 sequence: CASSPGHSYEQYF. The CDR3 DNA follows: TGTGCCAGCAGTCCGGGACATTCCTACGAGCAGTACTTC.

J is TRBJ2-1 and V is TRBV7-3; no definite D call. The CDR3 runs 13 residues. V gave up 0 bases and J gave up 7 bases, with 7 bases separating them. The V gene's germline CDR1 is SGHTA and CDR2 FQGTGA. CDR3 residues: CASSLTTQNEQFF. DNA of the CDR3: TGTGCCAGCAGCTTAACAACCCAGAATGAGCAGTTCTTC.

CDR3 in DNA: TGTGCCTGGAGCACAGGACAGGGGGCGATGTCCGGGGAGCTGTTTTTT. This translates into CAWSTGQGAMSGELFF. The chain combines TRBV30 with TRBJ2-2, with 11 bases lining up with TRBD1. This CDR3 contains 16 residues. The germline V gene encodes CDR1 GTSNPN and CDR2 SVGIG (reference sequence). The junction had 9 bases not matched to a gene; V was cut back by 3 bases and J by 6 bases.

On this clone: The junction departs from germline at one end; a sequencing error may be responsible. The chain employs TRBV7-9 and TRBJ2-7; 11 nucleotides match TRBD2. Germline V lookup: CDR1 SEHNR, CDR2 FQNEAQ (reference sequence). This CDR3 is built from 17 residues. The chain's CDR3 is CSSSFGEGLAAPYEQYF. CDR3 bases: TGTTCCAGCAGCTTCGGGGAGGGACTAGCGGCCCCCTACGAGCAGTACTTC.